This TCR beta chain was sequenced in a study of identical twins. As to this clonotype: Its specificity is not known.

Whole-study results and caveats: Researchers reported weaker excess twin sharing in beta out-of-frame sequences.

The germline V gene has CDR1 SGHNT and CDR2 YYREEE (reference sequence). V shed 3 bases, J shed 3 bases, and the junction held 6 bases outside the gene matches. This CDR3 spans 15 amino acids. Unique molecular identifiers were present on the cDNA, and a universal primer site came from template switching. TCRdb independently ran MiXCR on the 5' RACE reads; one entry per CDR3 protein. The data show fewer than 550,000 distinct CDR3 sequences, roughly 15% seen once. The same sample was also studied in work on yellow fever vaccine responses in identical twins.

This sequence originates from a young woman in good health. Sequencing input: CD4+ T cells sorted from blood. This sequence joins TRBV5-4 and TRBJ2-1, with 7 bases aligning to TRBD1. The CDR3 coding sequence is TGTGCCAGCAGCTACGCGACAGGGCTCTACAATGAGCAGTTCTTC. It yields the protein CASSYATGLYNEQFF.